This T cell receptor beta chain stems from a study of T cell changes during pregnancy in multiple sclerosis. V was clipped by 6 bases and J by 5 bases, with 11 bases between them. The V gene's germline CDR1 is MDHEN and CDR2 SYDVKM. CDR3 length equals 13 residues. Some clones are missing from TCRdb's copy, which holds only in-frame ones; the method was immunoSEQ multiplex PCR. The repertoire holds 45,000 to 65,000 clones, with 90% to 95% as singletons. This receptor was obtained from a female donor with multiple sclerosis, enrolled in a pregnancy study. The J gene is TRBJ1-5, the V gene TRBV28, with D maybe TRBD1 (6 bases). The input for sequencing was CD8+ T cells from peripheral blood mononuclear cells, taken in the third trimester of pregnancy. The CDR3 DNA reads TGTGCCAGCAGGCCCGACAGGTATCAGCCCCAGCATTTT. Its protein product is CASRPDRYQPQHF.